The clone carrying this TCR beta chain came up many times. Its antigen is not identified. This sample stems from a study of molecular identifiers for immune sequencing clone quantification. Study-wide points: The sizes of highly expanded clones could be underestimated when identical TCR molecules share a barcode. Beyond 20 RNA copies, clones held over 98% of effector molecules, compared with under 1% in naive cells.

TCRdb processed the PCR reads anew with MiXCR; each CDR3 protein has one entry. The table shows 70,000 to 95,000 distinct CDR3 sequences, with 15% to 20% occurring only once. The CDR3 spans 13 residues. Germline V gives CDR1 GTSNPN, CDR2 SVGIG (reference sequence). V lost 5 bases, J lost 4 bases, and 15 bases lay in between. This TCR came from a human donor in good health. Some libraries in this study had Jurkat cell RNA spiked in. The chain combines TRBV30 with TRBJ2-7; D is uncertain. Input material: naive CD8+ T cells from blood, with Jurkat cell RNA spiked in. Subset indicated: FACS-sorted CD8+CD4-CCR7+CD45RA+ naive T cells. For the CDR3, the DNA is TGTGCCTGGGAACTCGGGTCATCGTACGAGCAGTACTTC. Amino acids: CAWELGSSYEQYF.